This T cell receptor beta chain was documented in a study of cytomegalovirus exposure and HLA in healthy donors. Study at large: The roughly 120 validation repertoires, a later analysis reported, used the same platform as the approximately 670 repertoires from the first cohort. Study-level points and caveats: The CMV antigen specificity of a few CMV-associated chains was confirmed through in vitro analysis.

Profiled with immunoSEQ multiplex PCR; TCRdb holds only in-frame clones, not every one. The sample contains more than 250,000 clones, more than 80% of which appear only once. Regarding this clone: Its antigen is undetermined.

Germline CDR1 LGHNA, CDR2 YSLEER. The CDR3 loop spans 16 amino acids. Trimming took 0 bases from V and 2 from J, leaving 13 bases between them. The sequence came from a woman aged 18-30 years in good health and CMV-seronegative. Material: PBMCs. The chain employs TRBV4-3 and TRBJ1-1; maybe TRBD1 (6 bases). CDR3 sequence reads: CASSQDYQGINTEAFF. Written as DNA, the CDR3 is TGCGCCAGCAGCCAAGATTATCAGGGGATCAACACTGAAGCTTTCTTT.